One sample yielded the 3 T cell receptor beta chains listed below, sequenced in a study of blood T cells in healthy people across ages. Using a J-beta primer mix together with a sample-barcoded 5' primer, a second PCR was run for roughly 6 to 12 cycles. TCRdb independently ran MiXCR on the 5' RACE reads; one entry per CDR3 protein. This repertoire shows some 780,000 distinct CDR3 sequences, around 50% found once; its top ten account for 20% to 30%. Source material: blood. These receptor sequences come from a man aged 35 to 55 in good health.

This clonotype was recorded a few times. The chain uses TRBV7-8 and TRBJ2-3; 8 bases map to TRBD2. V trimming: 2 bases; J trimming: 6 bases; junction bases outside the gene matches: 7. The CDR3 spans 15 residues. Germline V CDR1 and CDR2: SGHVS, FQNEAQ. The CDR3, as DNA: TGTGCCAGCAGCTTATTCGGGGGGGTCACGGATACGCAGTATTTT. Amino acids: CASSLFGGVTDTQYF.

On this clonotype itself: The junction departs from the called germline gene at one end, perhaps through a read error. This chain uses TRBV30 with TRBJ2-3; TRBD2 aligns across 14 bases. Per the germline V gene, CDR1 is GTSNPN and CDR2 is SVGIG (reference sequence). This CDR3 comprises 16 residues. The CDR3 reads CAWRSGTSGGTDAQYF. The CDR3 DNA reads as TGTGCCTGGAGGTCCGGGACTAGCGGGGGAACAGATGCGCAGTATTTT.

The J gene is TRBJ1-1, the V gene TRBV2; no firm D call. CDR3 length: 14 residues. Trimming pared 7 bases from V and 0 bases from J, leaving 12 bases between. Germline assignment: CDR1 SNHLY and CDR2 FYNNEI. DNA of the CDR3: TGTGCCAGCACATTAACAGACATGAACACTGAAGCTTTCTTT. Translating it yields CASTLTDMNTEAFF.